The T cell receptor beta chain under discussion was sequenced for a study of cytomegalovirus exposure and HLA in healthy donors. Study observations and caveats: The listing of roughly 160 TCR beta chains classed them as cytomegalovirus-associated.

V was shortened by 0 bases and J by 6 bases, with 13 bases between the two germline ends. There are 14 residues in the CDR3. The germline gives CDR1 GTSNPN, CDR2 SVGIG (reference sequence). The sample holds one count of this clone. Its antigen is as yet unknown. The assay was immunoSEQ multiplex PCR, and TCRdb's table has in-frame clones only and misses some. The sample holds some 100,000 clones, 88% seen once. Material for sequencing was PBMCs. This chain uses TRBV30 with TRBJ2-3; weak D call: TRBD2 (5 bases). This receptor was identified in a woman between 18 and 29 years old in good health and CMV-seronegative. The CDR3: CAWSVQLGYDTQYF. In nucleotides, the CDR3 is TGTGCCTGGAGTGTACAACTAGGTTACGATACGCAGTATTTT.